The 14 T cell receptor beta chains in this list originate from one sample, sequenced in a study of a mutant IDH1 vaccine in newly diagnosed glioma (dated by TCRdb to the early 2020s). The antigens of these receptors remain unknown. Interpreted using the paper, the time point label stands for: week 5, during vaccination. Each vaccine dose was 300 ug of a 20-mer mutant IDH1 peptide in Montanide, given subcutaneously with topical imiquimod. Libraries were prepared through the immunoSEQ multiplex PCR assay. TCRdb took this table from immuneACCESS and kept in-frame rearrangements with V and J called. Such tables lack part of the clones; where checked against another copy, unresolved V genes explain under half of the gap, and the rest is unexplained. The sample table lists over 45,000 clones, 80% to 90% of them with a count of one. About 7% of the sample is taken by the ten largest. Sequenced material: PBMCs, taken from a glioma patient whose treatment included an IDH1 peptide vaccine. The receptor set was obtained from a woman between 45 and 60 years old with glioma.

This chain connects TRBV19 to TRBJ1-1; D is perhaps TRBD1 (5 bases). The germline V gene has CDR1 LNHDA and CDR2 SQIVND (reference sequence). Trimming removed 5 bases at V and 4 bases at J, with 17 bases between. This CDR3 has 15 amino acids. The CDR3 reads CASSREGLGGTEAFF. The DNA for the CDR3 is TGTGCCAGTAGTCGAGAGGGACTCGGGGGCACTGAAGCTTTCTTT.

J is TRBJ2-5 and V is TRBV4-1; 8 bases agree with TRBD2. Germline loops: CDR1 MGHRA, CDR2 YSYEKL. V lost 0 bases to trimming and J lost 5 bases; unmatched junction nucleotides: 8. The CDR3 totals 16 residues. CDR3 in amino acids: CASSQDSAGGRETQYF. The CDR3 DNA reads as TGCGCCAGCAGCCAAGATTCGGCGGGGGGACGGGAGACCCAGTACTTC.

The CDR3 sequence: CASTRQGTYGYTF. The DNA for the CDR3 is TGTGCCAGCACTAGACAGGGGACTTATGGCTACACCTTC. This chain links TRBV6-1 with TRBJ1-2, with 8 bases identical to TRBD1. Per the germline V gene, CDR1 is MNHNS and CDR2 is SASEGT. CDR3 length: 13 amino acids. V lost 7 bases, J lost 5 bases, and 6 bases stayed unmatched.

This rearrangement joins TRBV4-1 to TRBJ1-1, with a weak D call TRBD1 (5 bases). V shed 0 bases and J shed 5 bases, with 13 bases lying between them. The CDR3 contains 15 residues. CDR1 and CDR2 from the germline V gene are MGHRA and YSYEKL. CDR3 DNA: TGCGCCAGCAGCCAAGATGGCCCGGGGGGTACTGAAGCTTTCTTT. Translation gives CASSQDGPGGTEAFF.

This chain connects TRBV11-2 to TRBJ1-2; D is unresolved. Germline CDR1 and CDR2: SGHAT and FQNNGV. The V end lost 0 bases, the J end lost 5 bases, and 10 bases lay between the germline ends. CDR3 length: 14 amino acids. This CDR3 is CASSLEPSTYGYTF. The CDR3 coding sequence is TGTGCCAGCAGCTTAGAGCCATCGACTTATGGCTACACCTTC.

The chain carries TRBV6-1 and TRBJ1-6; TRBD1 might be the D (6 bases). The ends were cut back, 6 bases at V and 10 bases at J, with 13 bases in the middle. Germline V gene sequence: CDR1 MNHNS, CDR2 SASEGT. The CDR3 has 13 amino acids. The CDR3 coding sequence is TGTGCCAGCAGGCTAACAGGGAGATCACCCCTCCACTTT. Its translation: CASRLTGRSPLHF.

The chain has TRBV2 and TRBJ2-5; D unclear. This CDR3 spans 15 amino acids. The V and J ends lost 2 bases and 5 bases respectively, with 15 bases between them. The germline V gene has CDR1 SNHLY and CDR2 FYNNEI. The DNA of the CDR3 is TGTGCCAGCAGTGAACTCTCAGTCTTTCGTGAGACCCAGTACTTC. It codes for CASSELSVFRETQYF.

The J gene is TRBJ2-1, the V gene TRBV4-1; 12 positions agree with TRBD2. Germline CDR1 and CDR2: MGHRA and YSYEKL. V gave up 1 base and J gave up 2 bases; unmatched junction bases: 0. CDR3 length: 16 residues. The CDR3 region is CASSQASGGAYNEQFF. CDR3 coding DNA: TGCGCCAGCAGCCAAGCTAGCGGGGGGGCCTACAATGAGCAGTTCTTC.

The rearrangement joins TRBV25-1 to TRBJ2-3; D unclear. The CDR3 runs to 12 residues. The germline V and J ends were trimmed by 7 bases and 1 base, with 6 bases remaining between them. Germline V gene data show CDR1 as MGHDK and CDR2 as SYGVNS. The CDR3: CASNPGTDTQYF. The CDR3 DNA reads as TGTGCCAGCAATCCAGGCACAGATACGCAGTATTTT.

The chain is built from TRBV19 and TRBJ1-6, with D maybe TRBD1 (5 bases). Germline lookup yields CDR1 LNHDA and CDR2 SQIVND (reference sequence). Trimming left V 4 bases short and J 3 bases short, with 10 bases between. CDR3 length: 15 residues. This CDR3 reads CASSTRDFYNSPLHF. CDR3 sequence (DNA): TGTGCCAGTAGTACCCGGGACTTCTATAATTCACCCCTCCACTTT.

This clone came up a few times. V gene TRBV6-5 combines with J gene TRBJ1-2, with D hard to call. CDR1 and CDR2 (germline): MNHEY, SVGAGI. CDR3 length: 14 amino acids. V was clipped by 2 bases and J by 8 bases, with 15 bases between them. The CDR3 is CASSYQQGLGGYTF. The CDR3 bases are TGTGCCAGCAGTTACCAGCAAGGGCTCGGGGGCTACACCTTC.

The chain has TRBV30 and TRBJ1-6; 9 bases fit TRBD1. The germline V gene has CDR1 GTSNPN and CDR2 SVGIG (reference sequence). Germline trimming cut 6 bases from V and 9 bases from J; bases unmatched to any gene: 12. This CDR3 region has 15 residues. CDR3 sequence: CACQSTGGTGSPLHF. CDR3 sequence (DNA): TGTGCCTGTCAATCAACAGGGGGCACAGGTTCACCCCTCCACTTT.

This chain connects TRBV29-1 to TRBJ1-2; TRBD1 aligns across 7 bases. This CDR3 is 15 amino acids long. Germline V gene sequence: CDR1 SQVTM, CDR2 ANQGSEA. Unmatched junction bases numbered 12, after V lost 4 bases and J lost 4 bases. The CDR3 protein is CSVGLTGTASYGYTF. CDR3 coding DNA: TGCAGCGTTGGCCTAACCGGGACAGCGTCCTATGGCTACACCTTC. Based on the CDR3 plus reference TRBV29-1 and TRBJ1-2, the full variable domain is SAVISQKPSRDICQRGTSLTIQCQVDSQVTMMFWYRQQPGQSLTLIATANQGSEATYESGFVIDKFPISRPNLTFSTLTVSNMSPEDSSIYLCSVGLTGTASYGYTFGSGTRLTVV.

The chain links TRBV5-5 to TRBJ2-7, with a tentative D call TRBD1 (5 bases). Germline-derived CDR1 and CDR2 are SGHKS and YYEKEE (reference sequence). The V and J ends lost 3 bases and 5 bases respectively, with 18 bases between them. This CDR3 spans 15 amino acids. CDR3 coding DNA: TGTGCCAGCAGCTGGCGAGGCCAGGGCTTCGACGAGCAGTACTTC. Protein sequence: CASSWRGQGFDEQYF.